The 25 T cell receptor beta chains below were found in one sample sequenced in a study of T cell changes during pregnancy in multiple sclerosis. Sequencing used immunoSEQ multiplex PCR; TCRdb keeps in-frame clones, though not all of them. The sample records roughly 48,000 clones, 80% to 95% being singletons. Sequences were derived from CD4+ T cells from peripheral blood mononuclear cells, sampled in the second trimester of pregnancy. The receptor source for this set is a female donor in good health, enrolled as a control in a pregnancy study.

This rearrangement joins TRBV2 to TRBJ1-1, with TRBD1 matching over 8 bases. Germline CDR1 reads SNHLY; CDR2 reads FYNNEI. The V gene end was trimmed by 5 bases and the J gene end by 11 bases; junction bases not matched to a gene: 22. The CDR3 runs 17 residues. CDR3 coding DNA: TGTGCCAGCAGTCCCGCAGGGGGCAGAAATAAGGCCCCGGGCGCTTTCTTT. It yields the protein CASSPAGGRNKAPGAFF.

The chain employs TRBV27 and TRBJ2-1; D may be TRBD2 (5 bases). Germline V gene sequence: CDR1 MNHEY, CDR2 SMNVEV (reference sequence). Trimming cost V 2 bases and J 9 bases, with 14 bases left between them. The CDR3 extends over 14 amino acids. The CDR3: CASSLRGQLTEQFF. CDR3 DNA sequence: TGTGCCAGCAGTTTAAGAGGGCAACTAACTGAGCAGTTCTTC.

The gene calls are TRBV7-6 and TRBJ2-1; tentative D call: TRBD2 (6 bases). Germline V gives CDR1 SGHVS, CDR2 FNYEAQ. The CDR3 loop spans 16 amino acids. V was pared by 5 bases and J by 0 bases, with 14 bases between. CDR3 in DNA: TGTGCCAGCAGCGCGGGACTTCAGAGCTCCTACAATGAGCAGTTCTTC. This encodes CASSAGLQSSYNEQFF.

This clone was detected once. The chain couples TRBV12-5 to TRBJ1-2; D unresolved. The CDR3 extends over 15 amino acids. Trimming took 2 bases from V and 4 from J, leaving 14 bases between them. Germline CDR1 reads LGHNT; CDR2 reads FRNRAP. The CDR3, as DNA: TGTGCTAGTGGTTTGACCCGGGAAGGAGGCTATGGCTACACCTTC. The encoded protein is CASGLTREGGYGYTF. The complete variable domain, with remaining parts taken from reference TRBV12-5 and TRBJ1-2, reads DARVTQTPRHKVTEMGQEVTMRCQPILGHNTVFWYRQTMMQGLELLAYFRNRAPLDDSGMPKDRFSAEMPDATLATLKIQPSEPRDSAVYFCASGLTREGGYGYTFGSGTRLTVV.

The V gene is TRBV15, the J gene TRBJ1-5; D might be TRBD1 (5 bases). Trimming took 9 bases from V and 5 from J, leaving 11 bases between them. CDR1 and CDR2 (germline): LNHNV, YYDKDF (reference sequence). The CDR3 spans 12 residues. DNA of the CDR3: TGTGCCACTACCGGGGGAGATCAGCCCCAGCATTTT. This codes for CATTGGDQPQHF.

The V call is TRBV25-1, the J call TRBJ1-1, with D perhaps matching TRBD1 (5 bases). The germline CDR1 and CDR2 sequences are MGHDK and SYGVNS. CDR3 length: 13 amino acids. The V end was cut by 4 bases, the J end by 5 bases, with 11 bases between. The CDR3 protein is CASSAVRVTEAFF. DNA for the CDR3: TGTGCCAGCAGTGCTGTCAGGGTTACTGAAGCTTTCTTT.

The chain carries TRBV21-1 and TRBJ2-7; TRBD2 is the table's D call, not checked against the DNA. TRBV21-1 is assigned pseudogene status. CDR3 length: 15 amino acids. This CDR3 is CASRGPSGDSYEQYF. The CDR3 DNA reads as TGTGCCAGCAGAGGCCCTAGCGGGGACTCCTACGAGCAGTACTTC.

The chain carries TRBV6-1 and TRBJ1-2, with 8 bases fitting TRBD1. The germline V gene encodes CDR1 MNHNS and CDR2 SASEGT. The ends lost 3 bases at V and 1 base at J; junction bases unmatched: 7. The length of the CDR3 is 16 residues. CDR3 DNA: TGTGCCAGCAGTGATCTACAGGGGGTAGTTAACTATGGCTACACCTTC. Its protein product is CASSDLQGVVNYGYTF.

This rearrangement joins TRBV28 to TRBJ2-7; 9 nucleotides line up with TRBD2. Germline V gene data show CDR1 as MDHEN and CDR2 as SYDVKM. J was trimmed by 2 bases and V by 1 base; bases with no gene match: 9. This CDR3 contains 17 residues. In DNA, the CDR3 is TGTGCCAGCAGTTTATTCCCCGGGCTAGCGGGACCCTACGAGCAGTACTTC. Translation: CASSLFPGLAGPYEQYF.

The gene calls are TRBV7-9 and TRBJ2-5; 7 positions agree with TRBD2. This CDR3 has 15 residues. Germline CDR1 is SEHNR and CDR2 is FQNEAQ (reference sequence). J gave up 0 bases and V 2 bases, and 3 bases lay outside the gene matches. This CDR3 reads CASSLQLADQETQYF. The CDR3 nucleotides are TGTGCCAGCAGCTTACAGCTAGCGGACCAAGAGACCCAGTACTTC.

The CDR3 loop is CASGGGGTSYNEQFF. CDR3 sequence (DNA): TGTGCCAGCGGGGGGGGAGGGACCTCCTACAATGAGCAGTTCTTC. The chain has TRBV7-9 and TRBJ2-1; 7 bases fit TRBD2. The CDR3 length is 15 residues. Trimming removed 8 bases from V and 0 bases from J; junction bases left unmatched: 7. Germline assignment: CDR1 SEHNR and CDR2 FQNEAQ (reference sequence).

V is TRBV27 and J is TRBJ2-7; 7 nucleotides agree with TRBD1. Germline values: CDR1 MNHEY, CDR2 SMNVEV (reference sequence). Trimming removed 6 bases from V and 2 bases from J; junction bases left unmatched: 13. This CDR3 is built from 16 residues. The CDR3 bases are TGTGCCAGCAGCTCAACCCCGGACAGGCCGCCCTACGAGCAGTACTTC. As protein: CASSSTPDRPPYEQYF.

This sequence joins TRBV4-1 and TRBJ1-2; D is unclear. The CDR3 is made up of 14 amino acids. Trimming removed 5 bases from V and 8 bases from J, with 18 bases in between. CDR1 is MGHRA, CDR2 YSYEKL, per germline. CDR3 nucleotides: TGCGCCAGCAGCGTACCCGGGCGGGTGCTCGGCTACACCTTC. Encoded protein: CASSVPGRVLGYTF.

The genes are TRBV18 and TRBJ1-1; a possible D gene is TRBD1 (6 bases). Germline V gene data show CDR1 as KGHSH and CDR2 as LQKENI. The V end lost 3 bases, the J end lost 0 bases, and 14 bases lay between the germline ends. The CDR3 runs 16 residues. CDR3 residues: CASSPLDSRMNTEAFF. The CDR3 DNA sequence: TGTGCCAGCTCACCCTTGGACAGCCGTATGAACACTGAAGCTTTCTTT.

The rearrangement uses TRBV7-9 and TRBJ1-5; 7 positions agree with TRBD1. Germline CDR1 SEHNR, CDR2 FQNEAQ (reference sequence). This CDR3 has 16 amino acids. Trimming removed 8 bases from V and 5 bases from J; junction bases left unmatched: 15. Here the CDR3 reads CASAHGGAGGHQPQHF. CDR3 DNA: TGTGCCAGCGCTCACGGCGGGGCAGGGGGGCATCAGCCCCAGCATTTT.

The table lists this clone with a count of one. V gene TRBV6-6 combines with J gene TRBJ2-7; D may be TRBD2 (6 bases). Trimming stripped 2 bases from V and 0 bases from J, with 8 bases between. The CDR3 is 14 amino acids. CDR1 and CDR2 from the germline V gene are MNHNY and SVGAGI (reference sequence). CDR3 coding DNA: TGTGCCAGCAGTTACAGGCGGGACTCCTACGAGCAGTACTTC. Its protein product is CASSYRRDSYEQYF.

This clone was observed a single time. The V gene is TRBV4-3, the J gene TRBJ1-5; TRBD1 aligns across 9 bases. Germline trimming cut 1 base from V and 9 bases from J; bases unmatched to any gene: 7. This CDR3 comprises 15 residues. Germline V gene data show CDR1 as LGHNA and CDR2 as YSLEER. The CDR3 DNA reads TGCGCCAGCAGCCAAGGCCGGGACAGGGCCTCGCCCCAGCATTTT. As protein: CASSQGRDRASPQHF.

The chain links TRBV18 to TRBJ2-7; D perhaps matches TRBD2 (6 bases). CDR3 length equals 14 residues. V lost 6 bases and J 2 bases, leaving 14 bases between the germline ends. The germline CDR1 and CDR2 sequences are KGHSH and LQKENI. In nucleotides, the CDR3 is TGTGCCAGCTCGCCGGGACTGGCCCCCTACGAGCAGTACTTC. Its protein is CASSPGLAPYEQYF.

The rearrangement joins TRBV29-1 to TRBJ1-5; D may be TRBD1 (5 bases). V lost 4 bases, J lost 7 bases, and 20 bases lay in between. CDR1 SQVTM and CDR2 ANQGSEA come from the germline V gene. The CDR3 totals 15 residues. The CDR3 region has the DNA TGCAGCGTTGTTGTCGGAACGGGGGGTGGGCAGCCCCAGCATTTT. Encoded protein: CSVVVGTGGGQPQHF.

The CDR3 sequence is CAISEPGLAGGKAYNEQFF. The CDR3, as DNA: TGTGCCATCAGTGAGCCGGGACTAGCGGGGGGGAAGGCCTACAATGAGCAGTTCTTC. V and J are TRBV10-3 and TRBJ2-1, with TRBD2 identical over 16 bases. The germline CDR1 and CDR2 sequences are ENHRY and SYGVKD. With V trimmed by 2 bases and J by 2 bases, 6 bases remained unmatched. The length of the CDR3 is 19 residues.

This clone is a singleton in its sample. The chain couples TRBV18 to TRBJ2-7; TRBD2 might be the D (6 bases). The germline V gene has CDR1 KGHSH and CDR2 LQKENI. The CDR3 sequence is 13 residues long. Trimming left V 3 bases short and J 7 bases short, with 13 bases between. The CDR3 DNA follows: TGTGCCAGCTCACCGAGAGGGGCGGGGGAGCAGTACTTC. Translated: CASSPRGAGEQYF.

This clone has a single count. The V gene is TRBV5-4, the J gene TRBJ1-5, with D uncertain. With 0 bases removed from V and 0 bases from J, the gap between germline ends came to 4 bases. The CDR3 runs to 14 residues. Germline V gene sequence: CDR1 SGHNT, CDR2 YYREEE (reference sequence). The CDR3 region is CASSLAGSNQPQHF. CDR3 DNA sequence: TGTGCCAGCAGCTTGGCAGGTAGCAATCAGCCCCAGCATTTT. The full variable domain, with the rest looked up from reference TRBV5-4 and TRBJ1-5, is ETGVTQSPTHLIKTRGQQVTLRCSSQSGHNTVSWYQQALGQGPQFIFQYYREEENGRGNFPPRFSGLQFPNYSSELNVNALELDDSALYLCASSLAGSNQPQHFGDGTRLSIL.

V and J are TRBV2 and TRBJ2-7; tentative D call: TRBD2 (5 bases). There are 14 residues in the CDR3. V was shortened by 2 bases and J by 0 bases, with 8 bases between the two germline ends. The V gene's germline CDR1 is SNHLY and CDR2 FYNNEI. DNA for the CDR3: TGTGCCAGCAGTGAAAACCGGGACTCCTACGAGCAGTACTTC. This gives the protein CASSENRDSYEQYF.

The CDR3: CASSRGGGELFF. CDR3 DNA sequence: TGTGCCAGCAGCCGAGGGGGCGGGGAGCTGTTTTTT. This chain joins TRBV7-6 and TRBJ2-2, with D tentatively TRBD1 (6 bases). Trimming pared 5 bases from V and 7 bases from J, leaving 8 bases between. The CDR3 runs 12 residues. Germline V gives CDR1 SGHVS, CDR2 FNYEAQ.

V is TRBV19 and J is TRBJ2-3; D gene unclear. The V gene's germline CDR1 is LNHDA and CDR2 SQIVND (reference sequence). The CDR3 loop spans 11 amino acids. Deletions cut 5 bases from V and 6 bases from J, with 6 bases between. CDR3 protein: CASSERDTQYF. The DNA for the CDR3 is TGTGCCAGTAGTGAGAGGGATACGCAGTATTTT.